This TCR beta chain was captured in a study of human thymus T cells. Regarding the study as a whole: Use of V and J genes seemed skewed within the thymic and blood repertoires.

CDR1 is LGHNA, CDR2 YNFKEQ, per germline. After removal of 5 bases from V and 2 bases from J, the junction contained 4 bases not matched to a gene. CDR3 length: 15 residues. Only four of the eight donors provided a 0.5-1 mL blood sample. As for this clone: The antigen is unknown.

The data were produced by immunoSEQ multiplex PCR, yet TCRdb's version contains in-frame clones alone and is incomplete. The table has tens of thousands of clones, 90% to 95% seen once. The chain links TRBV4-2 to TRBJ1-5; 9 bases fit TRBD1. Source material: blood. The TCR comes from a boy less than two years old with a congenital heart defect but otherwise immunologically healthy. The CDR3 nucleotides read TGTGCCAGCAGCGTACAGGGGGCGGGCAATCAGCCCCAGCATTTT. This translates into CASSVQGAGNQPQHF.